The T cell receptor (beta chain) described here comes from a study of vaccination and CD4 T cells after COVID-19. Turning to this clonotype: Its target is not known.

V was pared by 5 bases and J by 8 bases, with 9 bases of the junction left unmatched. Germline V gives CDR1 SGHTA, CDR2 FQGNSA. The CDR3 length is 15 residues. The Oncomine TCR Beta short-read assay sequenced DNA from cultured CD4+ T cells. DNA came from CD4+ T cells after culture. TCRdb itself ran the PCR reads through MiXCR, one entry per CDR3 protein. The sample contains about 26,000 distinct CDR3 sequences, roughly 40% of which appear only once. Sample treatment: roughly ten-day PBMC culture with coronavirus spike peptide pools or control peptides (ViraFEST assay). ViraFEST grew antigen-specific T cells using peptide pools, then sequenced TCRs. Each well held under 2.5 million PBMCs in IL-2 (around 10 IU/ml) medium with 10 ug/ml peptide pools.

This clonotype was sampled from a human donor who had recovered from COVID-19. The chain combines TRBV7-2 with TRBJ2-7, with TRBD2 identical over 13 bases. Material for sequencing was CD4+ T cells from blood, cultured in vitro. The CDR3 region has the DNA TGTGCCAGCAGCGACCGGACTAGCGGGGGCCTTCAGCAGTACTTC. This translates into CASSDRTSGGLQQYF.